This TCR beta chain comes out of a study of cytomegalovirus exposure and HLA in healthy donors. There are 11 residues in the CDR3. CDR1 is SGHTA and CDR2 is FQGNSA in the germline V gene. Trimming pared 5 bases from V and 3 bases from J, leaving 5 bases between. This clone has only a few counts. Its cognate antigen is unknown. Regarding the study as a whole: Rare TCR sequences dominated, though some public TCRs recurred in many donors. Associated with cytomegalovirus, according to the listing, were around 170 TCR beta chains. Segments of the TCR beta V type were, in most cases, productive about 87% or about 30% of the time in an earlier analysis.

Vbeta (60) and Jbeta (13) primers were used in the PCR. Data came from immunoSEQ multiplex PCR; TCRdb stores just in-frame clones and leaves some out. The data contain about 150,000 clones, more than 70% of them seen just once; the ten biggest clones take up 0.95% to 1.4%. The clonotype was recovered from a male donor in good health and CMV-seronegative. Sequenced sample: PBMCs. This chain links TRBV7-2 with TRBJ2-7; D is uncertain. Here the CDR3 reads CASSQFYEQYF. Written as DNA, the CDR3 is TGTGCCAGCAGCCAATTCTACGAGCAGTACTTC.